This T cell receptor beta chain appears in the sequencing data of a study of blood T cell repertoires in COVID-19. About the research overall: The cDNA or gDNA used as material had been derived from T cells, B-cell-depleted T cells, or PBMCs.

Authors' methods: From reference gene primer amplification, estimates of nucleated cell counts were derived. This table comes from immunoSEQ multiplex PCR, and its TCRdb copy is limited to in-frame clones, with some not included. V and J calls and clone size are given by that table; D and trimming were obtained from the DNA. Of about 100,000 clones in the sample, about nine tenths were seen once. CDR3 length: 15 amino acids. CDR1 and CDR2 (germline): MDHEN, SYDVKM. J was trimmed by 6 bases and V by 6 bases; bases with no gene match: 7. The chain recombines TRBV28 with TRBJ1-6, with 8 bases matching TRBD1. The source material was peripheral blood. The TCR originated in a middle-aged man with active COVID-19. CDR3 sequence: CASSLRQGINSPLHF. DNA for the CDR3: TGTGCCAGCAGCCTCAGACAGGGGATTAATTCACCCCTCCACTTT. Variable domain in full (rest from reference TRBV28 and TRBJ1-6): DVKVTQSSRYLVKRTGEKVFLECVQDMDHENMFWYRQDPGLGLRLIYFSYDVKMKEKGDIPEGYSVSREKKERFSLILESASTNQTSMYLCASSLRQGINSPLHFGNGTRLTVT.